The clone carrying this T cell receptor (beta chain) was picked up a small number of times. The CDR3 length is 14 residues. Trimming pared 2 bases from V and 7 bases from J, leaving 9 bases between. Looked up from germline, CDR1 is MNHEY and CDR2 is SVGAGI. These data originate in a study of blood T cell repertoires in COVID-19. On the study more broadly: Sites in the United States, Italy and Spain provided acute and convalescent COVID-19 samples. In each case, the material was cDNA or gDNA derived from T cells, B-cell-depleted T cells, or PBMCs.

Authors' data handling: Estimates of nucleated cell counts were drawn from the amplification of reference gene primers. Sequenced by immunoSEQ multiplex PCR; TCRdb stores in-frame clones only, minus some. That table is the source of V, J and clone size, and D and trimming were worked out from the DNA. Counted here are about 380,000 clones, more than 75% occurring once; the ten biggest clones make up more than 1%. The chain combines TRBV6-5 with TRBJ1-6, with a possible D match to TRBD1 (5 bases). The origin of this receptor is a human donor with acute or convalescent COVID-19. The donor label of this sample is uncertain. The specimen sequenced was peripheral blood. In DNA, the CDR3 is TGTGCCAGCAGTTACGAGGGGAGGAATTCACCCCTCCACTTT. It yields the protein CASSYEGRNSPLHF.